The clone carrying this T cell receptor beta chain was counted a few times. Its matching antigen is unknown. TCRB transcripts that were expressed got sequenced, as all of the isolated RNA had been reverse transcribed. Sequenced by immunoSEQ multiplex PCR; TCRdb stores in-frame clones only, minus some. The sample lists about 660,000 clones, over 12% seen once, with approximately 0.039% in the top ten. CDR1 is MDHEN, CDR2 SYDVKM, per germline. Trimming took off 3 bases at V and 1 base at J, with 13 bases between the two ends. The length of the CDR3 is 15 residues. The sample originates from a study of beta chain features in type 1 diabetes. Whole-study results and caveats: A moderate, significant TCRB CDR3 shortening appeared in type 1 diabetes across four CD4+ subsets. Among type 1 diabetes patients, VDJ junctions had fewer insertions and more deletions. Within the patient group, naive, central memory and Treg TCRB repertoires appeared more similar to each other than within healthy donors.

Blood was drawn once from each donor into heparinised tubes. The draws averaged around 120 mL. The J gene is TRBJ2-7, the V gene TRBV28; maybe TRBD2 (5 bases). Sequences were obtained from naive CD4+ T cells from blood. The sequence came from a man younger than 35 with type 1 diabetes. This chain's CDR3 is CASSFSSTNSYEQYF. The CDR3 DNA is TGTGCCAGCAGTTTCTCTAGCACAAATTCCTACGAGCAGTACTTC.